What follows is one T cell receptor (beta chain) and its context. One end of the junction varies from germline; a read error may be responsible. The CDR3 is 16 amino acids. CDR1 and CDR2 (germline): MGHRA, YSYEKL. TCRdb keeps only in-frame clones here, not all; method: immunoSEQ multiplex PCR. Of around 18,000 clones in the sample, about 70% were seen once. This record comes from a study of sequential checkpoint blockade in melanoma. Study overall: Patients were randomized 1:1 to nivolumab-then-ipilimumab or ipilimumab-then-nivolumab first-line. Both treatment sequences were followed by maintenance nivolumab.

The treatment here: randomized to nivolumab then ipilimumab (arm A) or the reverse (arm B). DNA-damaging chemotherapy had not been given to any patient beforehand. This receptor was identified in a human donor with melanoma. The V gene is TRBV4-1, the J gene TRBJ2-1; perhaps TRBD2 as D (6 bases). This sample comprised CD8+ T cells sorted from blood (inferred from file names), obtained from a patient given nivolumab and ipilimumab in sequence. CDR3 residues: CASSQVLGGSYNEQFF. CDR3 DNA: TGCGCCAGCAGTCAAGTTCTGGGGGGTTCCTACAATGAGCAGTTCTTC.